These 8 T cell receptor beta chains share one sample of origin, sequenced in a study of T cell repertoires in cytomegalovirus infection. Via MiXCR, TCRdb re-called the reads, giving one row per CDR3 protein. The sample includes about 500,000 distinct CDR3 sequences, roughly a third of them seen just once. Their antigens are not known. The sample here was cultured PBMCs, taken from culture after CMV antigen stimulation. The source is a human donor in good health (CMV status not recorded). Some clones in this sample may be carry-over from other donors' samples.

This clonotype was recorded many times. V and J are TRBV6-5 and TRBJ2-7, with 9 bases that match TRBD2. The CDR3 consists of 15 residues. Germline V gives CDR1 MNHEY, CDR2 SVGAGI. V was pared by 2 bases and J by 6 bases, with 8 bases of the junction left unmatched. In DNA form, the CDR3 reads TGTGCCAGCAGTTACGGCGGGAGGGCCTTGGGCGAGCAGTACTTC. It codes for CASSYGGRALGEQYF.

This chain uses TRBV5-4 with TRBJ2-1, with 10 bases matching TRBD2. Losses at the gene ends were 1 base for V and 5 bases for J; bases not matched to a gene: 9. Germline lookup yields CDR1 SGHNT and CDR2 YYREEE (reference sequence). This CDR3 comprises 17 residues. The CDR3 spells CASSLKASGRENNEQFF. The DNA of the CDR3 is TGTGCCAGCAGCTTGAAGGCTAGCGGGAGAGAAAACAATGAGCAGTTCTTC.

The chain uses TRBV5-4 and TRBJ1-1, with 7 positions matching TRBD1. The CDR3 totals 13 residues. Looked up from germline, CDR1 is SGHNT and CDR2 is YYREEE (reference sequence). V gave up 4 bases and J gave up 6 bases; unmatched junction bases: 6. The CDR3 nucleotides are TGTGCCAGCAGCCACAGGGGTAAACCTGAAGCTTTCTTT. Encoded protein: CASSHRGKPEAFF.

In the case of this clonotype: One end of the junction does not line up with germline, which may come from a read error. The chain couples TRBV29-1 to TRBJ1-1; a possible D gene is TRBD1 (5 bases). There are 14 residues in the CDR3. Germline CDR1 reads SQVTM; CDR2 reads ANQGSEA. CDR3 nucleotide sequence: TGCAGCGTTGGATCAGGGAGGTCGAACTCTGAAGCTTTCTTT. As protein: CSVGSGRSNSEAFF. Full variable domain (remainder filled in from reference TRBV29-1 and TRBJ1-1): SAVISQKPSRDICQRGTSLTIQCQVDSQVTMMFWYRQQPGQSLTLIATANQGSEATYESGFVIDKFPISRPNLTFSTLTVSNMSPEDSSIYLCSVGSGRSNSEAFFGQGTRLTVV.

This clonotype was detected many times. V and J are TRBV7-8 and TRBJ2-3, with 11 bases identical to TRBD2. V gave up 4 bases and J gave up 5 bases; unmatched junction bases: 11. Germline assignment: CDR1 SGHVS and CDR2 FQNEAQ. The CDR3 runs to 17 residues. Here the CDR3 reads CASSSPSGRSRLDTQYF. CDR3 nucleotides: TGTGCCAGCAGCTCTCCTAGCGGGAGGTCCCGGTTAGATACGCAGTATTTT.

This clonotype was counted ten times or more. The DNA for the CDR3 is TGTGCCAGCGCAGGGGACAGCTCCTACGAGCAGTACTTC. Translated, it gives CASAGDSSYEQYF. The chain employs TRBV7-2 and TRBJ2-7, with 7 bases lining up with TRBD1. Germline V gene data show CDR1 as SGHTA and CDR2 as FQGNSA. The CDR3 extends over 13 amino acids. J was trimmed by 0 bases and V by 8 bases; bases with no gene match: 4.

This clonotype was detected a few times. The V and J genes are TRBV4-3 and TRBJ2-7; D may correspond to TRBD1 or TRBD2 (7 bases each). CDR3 length: 21 amino acids. Looked up from germline, CDR1 is LGHNA and CDR2 is YSLEER. The CDR3 sequence: CASTQTPKSLYVGGGRGEQYV. In nucleotides, the CDR3 is TGCGCCAGCACCCAAACGCCTAAGTCACTGTACGTGGGAGGGGGCAGAGGCGAGCAGTACGTC.

This clonotype occurred a few times. This sequence joins TRBV6-1 and TRBJ1-5; weak D call: TRBD1 (5 bases). This CDR3 is built from 15 residues. Trimming shortened V by 7 bases and J by 5 bases, and 18 bases separated the two germline ends. Germline V CDR1 and CDR2: MNHNS, SASEGT. CDR3 protein: CASTPGPDPDQPQHF. In DNA, the CDR3 is TGTGCCAGCACTCCGGGACCTGACCCCGATCAGCCCCAGCATTTT.